Shown below are 19 T cell receptor beta chains from a single sample sequenced in a study of blood T cell repertoires in COVID-19. Measured with immunoSEQ multiplex PCR; TCRdb has only the in-frame clones, and not every one. Among roughly 250,000 clones listed, approximately 86% were seen once. The sequenced sample consisted of PBMCs or T cells enriched from blood (not recorded which). The receptors derive from a woman between 45 and 60 years old who had recovered from COVID-19.

The chain carries TRBV7-9 and TRBJ1-2; D is perhaps TRBD1 (5 bases). The V and J ends lost 1 base and 4 bases respectively, with 19 bases between them. The CDR3 is made up of 17 amino acids. The germline V gene has CDR1 SEHNR and CDR2 FQNEAQ (reference sequence). This CDR3 is CASSLGLGQNIVYGYTF. CDR3 DNA: TGTGCCAGCAGCTTAGGGTTGGGGCAGAACATTGTCTATGGCTACACCTTC.

The chain uses TRBV23-1 and TRBJ2-5; the D is unclear. TRBV23-1 falls under the ORF class, with uncertain function. The CDR3 is made up of 12 amino acids. The V end lost 7 bases, the J end lost 5 bases, and 11 bases lay between the germline ends. The CDR3 nucleotides are TGCGCCAGCACCCTGTGGGCGGAGACCCAGTACTTC. This translates into CASTLWAETQYF.

The rearrangement uses TRBV4-2 and TRBJ1-1, with D maybe TRBD1 (6 bases). Germline-derived CDR1 and CDR2 are LGHNA and YNFKEQ. V was pared by 0 bases and J by 5 bases, with 7 bases between. The CDR3 has 13 residues. In DNA form, the CDR3 reads TGTGCCAGCAGCCAAGAAAGGGGGACTGAAGCTTTCTTT. Protein product: CASSQERGTEAFF.

This chain's CDR3 is CASSLYRAGQETQYF. In DNA, the CDR3 is TGTGCCAGCAGCTTGTATCGAGCGGGACAAGAGACCCAGTACTTC. The V call is TRBV5-6, the J call TRBJ2-5; TRBD2 matches at 7 bases. The V and J ends lost 1 base and 2 bases, in that order; junction bases with no gene match: 5. The CDR3 is 15 amino acids. Per germline, CDR1 SGHDT and CDR2 YYEEEE.

V usage is TRBV4-2 and J usage is TRBJ1-3; 7 positions agree with TRBD1. With 1 base clipped from V and 6 bases from J, the junction kept 15 bases outside the gene matches. This CDR3 has 18 amino acids. The germline V gene encodes CDR1 LGHNA and CDR2 YNFKEQ. The CDR3 DNA is TGTGCCAGCAGCCAAGTGGCCCAGGGGGGAATTGGCGTAAACACCATATATTTT. Amino acids: CASSQVAQGGIGVNTIYF.

This clone was found once. The chain combines TRBV7-3 with TRBJ1-3; D gene ambiguous. The V end was cut by 5 bases, the J end by 1 base, with 12 bases between. The CDR3 loop spans 15 amino acids. The germline gives CDR1 SGHTA, CDR2 FQGTGA. The CDR3, as DNA: TGTGCCAGCAGCCCGGACCCGGGGTCTGGAAACACCATATATTTT. Translated: CASSPDPGSGNTIYF.

The V gene is TRBV9, the J gene TRBJ2-7, with TRBD2 matching over 10 bases. With 1 base clipped from V and 4 bases from J, the junction kept 8 bases outside the gene matches. Germline CDR1 is SGDLS and CDR2 is YYNGEE. The CDR3 totals 16 residues. The CDR3 reads CASSVSGRALWYEQYF. In DNA form, the CDR3 reads TGTGCCAGCAGCGTAAGCGGGAGGGCCCTGTGGTACGAGCAGTACTTC.

The chain employs TRBV7-9 and TRBJ1-2; a weak D match, TRBD1 (5 bases). Trimming took 4 bases from V and 7 from J, leaving 16 bases between them. Germline values: CDR1 SEHNR, CDR2 FQNEAQ (reference sequence). The CDR3 totals 14 residues. The CDR3 nucleotides read TGTGCCAGCAGCTCGCAGTGGGGGGAGGGTGGCTACACCTTC. It codes for CASSSQWGEGGYTF.

The rearrangement links TRBV2 to TRBJ2-1; possibly TRBD2 for D (5 bases). Trimming cost V 8 bases and J 1 base, with 12 bases left between them. The germline CDR1 and CDR2 sequences are SNHLY and FYNNEI. This CDR3 comprises 14 residues. CDR3 protein: CASGSSWSYNEQFF. In DNA, the CDR3 is TGTGCCAGCGGGTCTAGCTGGTCCTACAATGAGCAGTTCTTC.

This clone has only one observation. The rearrangement links TRBV30 to TRBJ2-1; TRBD2 aligns across 9 bases. Germline CDR1 and CDR2: GTSNPN and SVGIG (reference sequence). The CDR3 has 15 amino acids. J lost 4 bases, V lost 2 bases, and 6 bases had no gene match. In nucleotides, the CDR3 is TGTGCCTGGAGTTGGCCTAGCGGGGTGTACAATGAGCAGTTCTTC. It specifies CAWSWPSGVYNEQFF.

This rearrangement joins TRBV5-4 to TRBJ2-5, with TRBD2 identical over 9 bases. This CDR3 has 14 amino acids. V gave up 9 bases and J gave up 4 bases; unmatched junction bases: 10. Per the germline V gene, CDR1 is SGHNT and CDR2 is YYREEE (reference sequence). This CDR3 reads CATRAGGSGETQYF. The CDR3 nucleotides read TGTGCCACCCGTGCGGGAGGGTCAGGAGAGACCCAGTACTTC.

The chain employs TRBV5-1 and TRBJ1-5; D remains ambiguous. Per the germline V gene, CDR1 is SGHRS and CDR2 is YFSETQ. This CDR3 has 13 amino acids. V was trimmed by 1 base and J by 11 bases, leaving 13 bases between them. CDR3 amino acids: CASSLNLLSAQHF. The CDR3 coding sequence is TGCGCCAGCAGCTTGAATCTATTATCGGCCCAGCATTTT.

The chain carries TRBV25-1 and TRBJ1-2, with D maybe TRBD1 (6 bases). The CDR3 has 15 residues. Trimming took 5 bases from V and 4 from J, leaving 17 bases between them. The germline CDR1 and CDR2 sequences are MGHDK and SYGVNS. CDR3 bases: TGTGCCAGCAGTTTAAACAGGGACCAACCCTATGGCTACACCTTC. Translated, it gives CASSLNRDQPYGYTF.

This clone came up a few times. The chain combines TRBV7-2 with TRBJ1-4; D unresolved. Trimming stripped 2 bases from V and 8 bases from J, with 15 bases between. Per germline, CDR1 SGHTA and CDR2 FQGNSA. The CDR3 is 15 amino acids. Here the CDR3 DNA reads TGTGCCAGCAGCTTATTATCGGCATCAGGCGAAAAACTGTTTTTT. This encodes CASSLLSASGEKLFF.

The V and J genes are TRBV5-1 and TRBJ2-7, with D possibly TRBD1 on 5 matching bases. The V end lost 10 bases, the J end lost 0 bases, and 20 bases lay between the germline ends. The CDR3 loop spans 15 amino acids. The germline gives CDR1 SGHRS, CDR2 YFSETQ. The CDR3 region has the DNA TGCGCCTGCCACTCCTTGGGGCTGGCCTCCTACGAGCAGTACTTC. Its protein is CACHSLGLASYEQYF.

This clone was picked up one time. This chain uses TRBV19 with TRBJ2-1, with D possibly being TRBD2 (6 bases). Looked up from germline, CDR1 is LNHDA and CDR2 is SQIVND (reference sequence). The length of the CDR3 is 13 residues. The CDR3 loop is CGVGRNSYNEQFF. The CDR3 DNA follows: TGTGGTGTGGGGAGGAACTCCTACAATGAGCAGTTCTTC.

J is TRBJ1-2 and V is TRBV5-1; a possible D gene is TRBD1 (6 bases). CDR3 length: 16 amino acids. Germline lookup yields CDR1 SGHRS and CDR2 YFSETQ. V shed 3 bases and J shed 7 bases, with 22 bases lying between them. The CDR3 DNA follows: TGCGCCAGCAGCTACAATCCCCCAGGGGCGAGGATTGGCTACACCTTC. It encodes CASSYNPPGARIGYTF.

The V call is TRBV5-1, the J call TRBJ1-2; 12 bases are shared with TRBD1. CDR1 is SGHRS and CDR2 is YFSETQ in the germline V gene. The V and J ends lost 5 bases and 4 bases, in that order; junction bases with no gene match: 6. The CDR3 loop spans 15 amino acids. This chain's CDR3 is CASSRDRGLSYGYTF. The DNA of the CDR3 is TGCGCCAGCAGTCGGGACAGGGGGCTGAGCTATGGCTACACCTTC.

V is TRBV5-4 and J is TRBJ2-2, with 7 bases aligning to TRBD2. The CDR3 is made up of 16 amino acids. Germline CDR1 SGHNT, CDR2 YYREEE (reference sequence). Trimming took 6 bases from V and 0 from J; bases not matched to a gene: 8. This CDR3 reads CASTSGAPANTGELFF. The CDR3 nucleotides read TGTGCCAGCACTAGCGGAGCCCCCGCGAACACCGGGGAGCTGTTTTTT. Filled out from reference TRBV5-4 and TRBJ2-2, the complete variable domain reads ETGVTQSPTHLIKTRGQQVTLRCSSQSGHNTVSWYQQALGQGPQFIFQYYREEENGRGNFPPRFSGLQFPNYSSELNVNALELDDSALYLCASTSGAPANTGELFFGEGSRLTVL.